These T cell receptor beta chains were read from a single sample in a study of shared clonotypes between healthy human individuals. Some clones are missing from TCRdb's copy, which holds only in-frame ones; the method was immunoSEQ multiplex PCR. This table holds hundreds of thousands of clones, roughly 98% found once. The sample was naive CD8+ T cells sorted from blood. These receptors were collected from a man aged 25-45 years in good health. Each CDR3 is given with its conserved first and last residue. D genes are given only for firm matches. Clone size is shown for a subset of rows, as once, few, many or a class of expanded clone.

j_call v_call clone_size d_call cdr3_aa cdr3_nt
TRBJ1-1 TRBV15 NA NA CATSRGVGEAFF TGTGCCACCAGCAGGGGAGTCGGAGAAGCTTTCTTT
TRBJ2-3 TRBV9 NA TRBD2 CASSVVGGTDTQYF TGTGCCAGCAGCGTCGTGGGGGGGACAGATACGCAGTATTTT
TRBJ2-7 TRBV5-4 NA NA CASSFGTHDDEQYF TGTGCCAGCAGCTTTGGGACTCACGACGACGAGCAGTACTTC
TRBJ2-7 TRBV28 NA NA CASNTNYEQYF TGTGCCAGCAACACTAACTACGAGCAGTACTTC
TRBJ2-7 TRBV7-9 NA TRBD1 CASSQRGQGFYEQYF TGTGCCAGCAGCCAAAGGGGACAGGGATTCTACGAGCAGTACTTC
TRBJ2-1 TRBV6-5 NA TRBD2 CASSYLSGTKGNEQFF TGTGCCAGCAGTTACCTTAGCGGGACGAAGGGAAATGAGCAGTTCTTC
TRBJ1-1 TRBV6-5 NA NA CASSYGVDSNTEAFF TGTGCCAGCAGTTACGGGGTGGATTCGAACACTGAAGCTTTCTTT
TRBJ2-7 TRBV29-1 NA TRBD1 CSVGTGTYEQYF TGCAGCGTAGGGACAGGGACCTACGAGCAGTACTTC
TRBJ1-4 TRBV6-1 NA NA CASGPWEATNEKLFF TGTGCCAGCGGCCCGTGGGAGGCAACTAATGAAAAACTGTTTTTT
TRBJ2-3 TRBV10-1 NA NA CASTEGGSWGTDTQYF TGCGCCAGCACCGAGGGGGGGAGTTGGGGCACAGATACGCAGTATTTT
TRBJ1-2 TRBV5-4 once NA CASSEVGTGYGYTF TGTGCCAGCAGCGAAGTGGGGACGGGGTATGGCTACACCTTC
TRBJ1-2 TRBV5-1 NA NA CASSLAGPVSGYTF TGCGCCAGCAGCCTTGCCGGGCCGGTCAGTGGCTACACCTTC
TRBJ1-5 TRBV5-1 NA NA CASSLGWDQPQHF TGCGCCAGCAGCCTGGGTTGGGATCAGCCCCAGCATTTT
TRBJ2-1 TRBV7-9 NA TRBD2 CASSRISGMYNEQFF TGTGCCAGCAGCCGGATTAGCGGGATGTACAATGAGCAGTTCTTC
TRBJ2-3 TRBV28 NA NA CASSTTSYRVESTDTQYF TGTGCCAGCAGCACGACCTCCTACAGGGTCGAGTCGACAGATACGCAGTATTTT
TRBJ2-5 TRBV7-2 NA NA CASSLAGYSQETQYF TGTGCCAGCAGCTTAGCAGGGTACTCACAAGAGACCCAGTACTTC
TRBJ2-2 TRBV13 NA TRBD2 CASSRYSSGERTGELFF TGTGCCAGCAGCCGATACTCTAGCGGGGAGCGCACCGGGGAGCTGTTTTTT
TRBJ1-1 TRBV4-3 NA NA CASSQVVNTEAFF TGCGCCAGCAGCCAAGTCGTTAACACTGAAGCTTTCTTT
TRBJ2-7 TRBV7-9 few NA CASSLAGAYEQYF TGTGCCAGCAGCTTAGCGGGGGCCTACGAGCAGTACTTC
TRBJ1-1 TRBV27 once NA CASSYWGNTEAFF TGTGCCAGCAGTTACTGGGGGAACACTGAAGCTTTCTTT
TRBJ2-3 TRBV7-8 NA TRBD2 CASSLGGGTFLTDTQYF TGTGCCAGCAGCTTAGGGGGAGGGACGTTTCTTACAGATACGCAGTATTTT
TRBJ2-1 TRBV27 NA NA CASSLRGTYNEQFF TGTGCCAGCAGTTTAAGGGGGACCTACAATGAGCAGTTCTTC
TRBJ1-2 TRBV7-8 NA TRBD1 CASSLAGQGAWGYTF TGTGCCAGCAGCTTAGCCGGACAGGGGGCTTGGGGCTACACCTTC
TRBJ2-1 TRBV4-3 NA NA CASSQDSGGSYNEQFF TGCGCCAGCAGCCAAGATTCCGGGGGCTCCTACAATGAGCAGTTCTTC
TRBJ2-5 TRBV30 NA TRBD1 CAWTQGNQETQYF TGTGCCTGGACACAGGGGAACCAAGAGACCCAGTACTTC
TRBJ2-1 TRBV7-6 NA NA CASSFLVRGDPNEQFF TGTGCCAGCAGCTTTCTGGTTAGGGGCGACCCCAATGAGCAGTTCTTC
TRBJ2-1 TRBV7-9 NA TRBD2 CASSSIRGIEREEQFF TGTGCCAGCAGCTCCATTAGGGGCATAGAGCGGGAGGAGCAGTTCTTC
TRBJ2-1 TRBV9 NA NA CASGDNEQFF TGTGCCTCGGGGGACAATGAGCAGTTCTTC
TRBJ2-5 TRBV25-1 NA NA CASSEGGQYF TGTGCCAGCAGTGAAGGGGGCCAGTACTTC
TRBJ2-5 TRBV4-1 NA NA CASSPRTAVTQETQYF TGCGCCAGCAGCCCCCGGACAGCGGTCACGCAAGAGACCCAGTACTTC
TRBJ2-1 TRBV19 NA NA CASSWAGLVAYNEQFF TGTGCCAGTAGTTGGGCCGGACTGGTCGCCTACAATGAGCAGTTCTTC
TRBJ1-3 TRBV21-1 NA NA CASTKHLISGNTIYF TGTGCCAGCACCAAACACCTGATTTCTGGAAACACCATATATTTT
TRBJ2-5 TRBV18 NA NA CASSPAGIRETQYF TGTGCCAGCTCACCGGCGGGAATCCGGGAGACCCAGTACTTC
TRBJ2-5 TRBV28 NA NA CASSFTGFQETQYF TGTGCCAGCAGTTTCACGGGATTCCAAGAGACCCAGTACTTC
TRBJ2-1 TRBV7-7 NA NA CASSPDERVDEQFF TGTGCCAGCAGCCCCGACGAGCGGGTGGATGAGCAGTTCTTC
TRBJ2-1 TRBV29-1 NA NA CSVGGGNIRNEQFF TGCAGCGTGGGGGGCGGAAATATCCGCAATGAGCAGTTCTTC
TRBJ2-1 TRBV7-9 NA NA CASGHEQFF TGTGCCAGCGGACATGAGCAGTTCTTC
TRBJ2-3 TRBV28 NA NA CASSSPYGAVRTDTQYF TGTGCCAGCAGTTCCCCTTACGGAGCGGTCCGCACAGATACGCAGTATTTT
TRBJ2-5 TRBV6-5 NA TRBD1 CASSRQGVKTQYF TGTGCCAGCAGCCGACAGGGGGTGAAGACCCAGTACTTC
TRBJ1-1 TRBV5-1 NA NA CASMEGMNTEAFF TGCGCCAGCATGGAGGGGATGAACACTGAAGCTTTCTTT
TRBJ2-1 TRBV19 NA TRBD2 CASSIGGGGRWNEQFF TGTGCCAGTAGTATAGGTGGTGGCGGGAGATGGAATGAGCAGTTCTTC
TRBJ2-7 TRBV7-8 NA NA CASSLVGLARYEQYF TGTGCCAGCAGCTTAGTAGGGCTAGCGAGATACGAGCAGTACTTC